Listed here are 13 T cell receptor beta chains from one sample, sequenced in a study of T cells in Graves' hyperthyroidism and ophthalmopathy. TCR beta CDR3 regions were amplified from RNA transcripts. When the TCR CDR3 underwent first-round RT-PCR, the HTBI primer set was used. TCRdb redid the calling of the multiplex PCR reads with MiXCR, one entry per CDR3 protein. This table holds a few hundred thousand distinct CDR3 sequences, about half found once. Sequences were obtained from peripheral blood or thyroid tissue (not recorded which). These receptors all stem from a young woman with Graves' hyperthyroidism.

This rearrangement joins TRBV2 to TRBJ2-7; 7 bases are a match to TRBD1. The germline V gene has CDR1 SNHLY and CDR2 FYNNEI. The CDR3 sequence is 12 residues long. V dropped 3 bases and J dropped 7; count of bases not matched to a gene: 3. CDR3 nucleotides: TGTGCCAGCAGTGACGTACAGGGGGAGCAGTACTTC. Translation gives CASSDVQGEQYF.

This rearrangement joins TRBV7-6 to TRBJ2-2, with no clear D. Trimming pared 0 bases from V and 2 bases from J, leaving 10 bases between. The CDR3 loop spans 16 amino acids. In germline, CDR1 is SGHVS, CDR2 FNYEAQ. CDR3 in amino acids: CASSLAGFGNTGELFF. CDR3 bases: TGTGCCAGCAGCTTAGCGGGGTTTGGAAACACCGGGGAGCTGTTTTTT.

V and J are TRBV9 and TRBJ1-1, with D possibly TRBD1 on 6 matching bases. This CDR3 comprises 15 residues. V was clipped by 5 bases and J by 4 bases, with 18 bases between them. Germline V gene data show CDR1 as SGDLS and CDR2 as YYNGEE. CDR3 in amino acids: CASSQQSDSRTEAFF. CDR3 DNA sequence: TGTGCCAGCAGTCAACAATCGGACAGTCGCACTGAAGCTTTCTTT.

By proportion, this clonotype is medium-sized. CDR3 DNA: TGCAGCGTTGATCAGGGTATGAACACTGAAGCTTTCTTT. Translating gives CSVDQGMNTEAFF. The J gene is TRBJ1-1, the V gene TRBV29-1; TRBD1 might be the D (5 bases). V dropped 3 bases and J dropped 0 bases, with 8 bases sitting between them. This CDR3 has 13 residues. Germline CDR1 reads SQVTM; CDR2 reads ANQGSEA.

This clonotype was counted at least ten times. The rearrangement uses TRBV7-2 and TRBJ2-5; no definite D call. Deletions cut 1 base from V and 4 bases from J, with 10 bases between. The germline V gene encodes CDR1 SGHTA and CDR2 FQGNSA. The CDR3 is made up of 14 amino acids. The CDR3 coding sequence is TGTGCCAGCAGCTTAGATCCGTCGGGAGAGACCCAGTACTTC. It codes for CASSLDPSGETQYF.

This clonotype appeared many times. This rearrangement joins TRBV4-1 to TRBJ2-7; 9 nucleotides match TRBD1. This CDR3 region has 14 residues. J gave up 3 bases and V 10 bases, and 10 bases lay outside the gene matches. The germline V gene has CDR1 MGHRA and CDR2 YSYEKL. The CDR3 region has the DNA TGCGCCACCGGGACCCCGGGACAGGGCTACGAGCAGTACTTC. This sequence encodes CATGTPGQGYEQYF.

The CDR3 bases are TGTGCCAGCAGTGCTCTACAGGGGGCCGGCAATCAGCCCCAGCATTTT. It codes for CASSALQGAGNQPQHF. V gene TRBV6-1 combines with J gene TRBJ1-5, with 9 positions matching TRBD1. Trimming at V came to 4 bases and at J to 2 bases, leaving 6 bases not matched to a gene. The CDR3 is made up of 16 amino acids. Germline CDR1 MNHNS, CDR2 SASEGT.

The rearrangement uses TRBV20-1 and TRBJ2-5; 8 nucleotides match TRBD2. V dropped 6 bases and J dropped 5; count of bases not matched to a gene: 11. This CDR3 comprises 14 residues. Germline CDR1 DFQATT, CDR2 SNEGSKA (reference sequence). For the CDR3, the DNA is TGCAGTGCCAGCAGTCCGAGCGGGAGTGAGACCCAGTACTTC. This codes for CSASSPSGSETQYF.

This sequence joins TRBV20-1 and TRBJ1-2; the D is unclear. Germline V lookup: CDR1 DFQATT, CDR2 SNEGSKA (reference sequence). V gave up 1 base and J gave up 3 bases, with 9 bases separating them. The CDR3 covers 13 residues. The CDR3 loop is CSARGAGDYGYTF. The CDR3 DNA is TGCAGTGCTAGAGGGGCCGGGGACTATGGCTACACCTTC.

The V gene is TRBV5-1, the J gene TRBJ2-2, with TRBD1 matching over 9 bases. Germline CDR1 reads SGHRS; CDR2 reads YFSETQ. This CDR3 is 16 amino acids long. V gave up 0 bases and J gave up 4 bases; unmatched junction bases: 4. CDR3 nucleotide sequence: TGCGCCAGCAGCTTGGCCGAGACAGGGGGCACCGGGGAGCTGTTTTTT. Protein product: CASSLAETGGTGELFF.

The CDR3 DNA follows: TGTGCCAGCAGCCACGTCCTTTGGCTAGCGGGATCCACCGGGGAGCTGTTTTTT. Protein: CASSHVLWLAGSTGELFF. The V gene is TRBV3-1, the J gene TRBJ2-2, with 9 bases lining up with TRBD2. V lost 3 bases to trimming and J lost 4 bases; unmatched junction nucleotides: 12. This CDR3 region has 18 residues. The germline gives CDR1 LGHDT, CDR2 YNNKEL (reference sequence).

This clonotype was counted many times. The chain joins TRBV6-2 or TRBV6-3 to TRBJ2-6, with D hard to call. V lost 7 bases, J lost 10 bases, and 17 bases lay in between. The CDR3 totals 14 residues. In germline, CDR1 is MNHEY, CDR2 SVGEGT. The CDR3 region has the DNA TGTGCCAGCACCGGGCTAAGTCACCCAAACGTCCTGACTTTC. Amino acid sequence: CASTGLSHPNVLTF.

V is TRBV20-1 and J is TRBJ2-5, with D possibly matching TRBD1 (5 bases). This CDR3 has 12 amino acids. Looked up from germline, CDR1 is DFQATT and CDR2 is SNEGSKA (reference sequence). Trimming left V 8 bases short and J 2 bases short, with 12 bases between. The CDR3 protein is CSLAGWQETQYF. CDR3 coding DNA: TGCAGTTTAGCAGGGTGGCAAGAGACCCAGTACTTC.